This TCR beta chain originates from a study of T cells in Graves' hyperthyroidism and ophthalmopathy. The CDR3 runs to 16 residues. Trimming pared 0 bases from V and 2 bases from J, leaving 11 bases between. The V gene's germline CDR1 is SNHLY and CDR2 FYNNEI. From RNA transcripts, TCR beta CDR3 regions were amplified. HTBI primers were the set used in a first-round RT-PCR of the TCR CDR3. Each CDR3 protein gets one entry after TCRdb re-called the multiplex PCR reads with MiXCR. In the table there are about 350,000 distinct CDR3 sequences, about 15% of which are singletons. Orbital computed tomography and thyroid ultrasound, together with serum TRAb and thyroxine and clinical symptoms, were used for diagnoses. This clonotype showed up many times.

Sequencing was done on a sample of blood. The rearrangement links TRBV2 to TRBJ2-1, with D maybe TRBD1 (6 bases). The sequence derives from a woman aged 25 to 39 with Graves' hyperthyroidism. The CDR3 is CASSEAAQGPYNEQFF. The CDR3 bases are TGTGCCAGCAGTGAAGCAGCACAGGGTCCCTACAATGAGCAGTTCTTC.